These 27 T cell receptor beta chains were all obtained from the same sample, sequenced in a study of blood T cell repertoires in COVID-19. Clones were sequenced by immunoSEQ multiplex PCR, and TCRdb holds only the in-frame ones, with some missing. This table holds more than 200,000 clones, about 86% found once. The sequencing sample was made of peripheral blood. The receptor set was obtained from a woman between 50 and 59 years old with acute or convalescent COVID-19.

This rearrangement joins TRBV19 to TRBJ2-1; TRBD2 agrees at 10 bases. V lost 5 bases to trimming and J lost 5 bases; unmatched junction nucleotides: 6. The CDR3 loop spans 15 amino acids. CDR1 and CDR2 from the germline V gene are LNHDA and SQIVND (reference sequence). In DNA, the CDR3 is TGTGCCAGTAGTCAGGGGACTAGCGTAAACAATGAGCAGTTCTTC. Translation: CASSQGTSVNNEQFF.

The V gene is TRBV14, the J gene TRBJ2-1; D gene ambiguous. Germline V CDR1 and CDR2: SGHDN, FVKESK. The CDR3 has 17 residues. V was cut by 1 base and J by 0 bases, with 13 bases left in between. As DNA, the CDR3 is TGTGCCAGCAGCCAAGTAAAAGTTTCGAGCTCCTACAATGAGCAGTTCTTC. Translation gives CASSQVKVSSSYNEQFF.

CDR3 in amino acids: CASSLGGTGITQPQHF. The CDR3 region has the DNA TGTGCCAGCAGCTTAGGGGGGACAGGGATTACTCAGCCCCAGCATTTT. The genes are TRBV7-2 and TRBJ1-5, with 9 bases matching TRBD1. There are 16 residues in the CDR3. The germline CDR1 and CDR2 sequences are SGHTA and FQGNSA. With V trimmed by 1 base and J by 6 bases, 7 bases remained unmatched.

J is TRBJ2-1 and V is TRBV3-1 (or the pseudogene TRBV3-2), with a weak D call TRBD2 (6 bases). V dropped 1 base and J dropped 4 bases, with 11 bases sitting between them. The germline gives CDR1 LGHDT, CDR2 YNNKEL (reference sequence). This CDR3 has 15 amino acids. CDR3 loop: CASSQVMEGYNEQFF. The DNA of the CDR3 is TGTGCCAGCAGCCAAGTCATGGAGGGTTACAATGAGCAGTTCTTC.

The DNA for the CDR3 is TGCAGTGCTAGTAACCCTGCGCACTATGGCTACACCTTC. It encodes CSASNPAHYGYTF. This chain joins TRBV20-1 and TRBJ1-2; D is ambiguous. V lost 3 bases and J lost 3, with 11 bases in between. The germline CDR1 and CDR2 sequences are DFQATT and SNEGSKA (reference sequence). The length of the CDR3 is 13 residues.

This clone was recorded only once. The V gene is TRBV12-3 or TRBV12-4, the J gene TRBJ1-2; D might be TRBD1 (6 bases). This CDR3 region has 13 residues. V was trimmed by 2 bases and J by 8 bases, leaving 12 bases between them. The CDR3 reads CASSLYSGDGYTF. In DNA, the CDR3 is TGTGCCAGCAGTTTATACTCAGGGGACGGCTACACCTTC.

The rearrangement joins TRBV10-3 to TRBJ1-1, with 9 bases identical to TRBD1. This CDR3 comprises 14 residues. V shed 6 bases, J shed 2 bases, and the junction held 4 bases outside the gene matches. Per the germline V gene, CDR1 is ENHRY and CDR2 is SYGVKD. This CDR3 is CAIREGQGNTEAFF. In DNA, the CDR3 is TGTGCCATCAGGGAGGGACAGGGAAACACTGAAGCTTTCTTT.

This clone was seen only once. This chain links TRBV9 with TRBJ2-1, with 13 positions matching TRBD2. Germline CDR1 is SGDLS and CDR2 is YYNGEE. This CDR3 has 17 residues. With V trimmed by 0 bases and J by 8 bases, 8 bases remained unmatched. The CDR3 is CASSVGTSGSGGDEQFF. Written as DNA, the CDR3 is TGTGCCAGCAGCGTAGGGACTAGCGGGAGTGGGGGGGATGAGCAGTTCTTC.

This chain uses TRBV18 with TRBJ1-2; 10 bases match TRBD1. V shed 3 bases and J 3 bases; nucleotides not matched to a gene: 4. This CDR3 spans 15 amino acids. The germline V gene has CDR1 KGHSH and CDR2 LQKENI. CDR3 nucleotides: TGTGCCAGCTCACCCTCCGGGACAGGGGACTATGGCTACACCTTC. Translated: CASSPSGTGDYGYTF.

The CDR3 coding sequence is TGTGCCAGCTCACCCTCTGGGACAGAATCCTACAATGAGCAGTTCTTC. Translation gives CASSPSGTESYNEQFF. The chain carries TRBV18 and TRBJ2-1, with 7 bases identical to TRBD1. Per germline, CDR1 KGHSH and CDR2 LQKENI. The V segment lost 3 bases and the J segment 1 base; nucleotides outside the gene matches: 6. The CDR3 extends over 16 amino acids.

V and J are TRBV6-1 and TRBJ2-7; 8 nucleotides match TRBD2. The CDR3 contains 16 residues. The J segment lost 3 bases and the V segment lost 4 bases, leaving 11 bases of the junction unmatched. Germline V gene lookup returns CDR1 MNHNS and CDR2 SASEGT. This chain's CDR3 is CASSVDRGGGYYEQYF. In DNA form, the CDR3 reads TGTGCCAGCAGTGTGGATCGCGGCGGGGGGTACTACGAGCAGTACTTC.

This chain connects TRBV19 to TRBJ1-1, with D perhaps matching TRBD1 (5 bases). V was clipped by 7 bases and J by 3 bases, with 15 bases between them. Germline CDR1 LNHDA, CDR2 SQIVND (reference sequence). The CDR3 is 14 amino acids. CDR3 DNA sequence: TGTGCCAGTAATAGGGCAGGGTTTGACACTGAAGCTTTCTTT. Amino acids: CASNRAGFDTEAFF. Together with reference TRBV19 and TRBJ1-1, the CDR3 gives the full variable domain: DGGITQSPKYLFRKEGQNVTLSCEQNLNHDAMYWYRQDPGQGLRLIYYSQIVNDFQKGDIAEGYSVSREKKESFPLTVTSAQKNPTAFYLCASNRAGFDTEAFFGQGTRLTVV.

The chain has TRBV7-9 and TRBJ2-5; 7 nucleotides align to TRBD1. CDR1 SEHNR and CDR2 FQNEAQ come from the germline V gene (reference sequence). CDR3 size: 16 residues. The trim removed 1 base at V and 5 bases at J, leaving 10 bases unmatched. The CDR3 DNA follows: TGTGCCAGCAGCTTAGAGGACAGGCCAGTAAGGGAGACCCAGTACTTC. It encodes CASSLEDRPVRETQYF.

CDR3 loop: CASRPRDRVLYEQYF. DNA of the CDR3: TGTGCCAGCAGACCCCGGGACAGGGTTCTCTACGAGCAGTACTTC. The V call is TRBV28, the J call TRBJ2-7; 9 bases map to TRBD1. This CDR3 contains 15 residues. Losses at the gene ends were 6 bases for V and 3 bases for J; bases not matched to a gene: 9. CDR1 and CDR2 from the germline V gene are MDHEN and SYDVKM.

The rearrangement uses TRBV3-1 (or the pseudogene TRBV3-2) and TRBJ1-5; D is possibly TRBD1 (6 bases). V shed 1 base and J shed 0 bases, with 19 bases lying between them. Germline V gene sequence: CDR1 LGHDT, CDR2 YNNKEL (reference sequence). The CDR3 covers 19 residues. Here the CDR3 reads CASSQAPPRGGDSNQPQHF. The CDR3 DNA is TGTGCCAGCAGCCAAGCTCCACCGCGAGGGGGGGATAGCAATCAGCCCCAGCATTTT.

This rearrangement joins TRBV4-1 to TRBJ2-3; D remains unclear. Germline values: CDR1 MGHRA, CDR2 YSYEKL. The CDR3 sequence is 13 residues long. V lost 3 bases and J 6 bases, leaving 10 bases between the germline ends. CDR3 in amino acids: CASSQEMRDTQYF. CDR3 sequence (DNA): TGCGCCAGCAGCCAGGAGATGAGGGATACGCAGTATTTT.

This clone showed up just a few times. The gene calls are TRBV7-2 and TRBJ1-6; TRBD1 agrees at 9 bases. Trimming cost V 4 bases and J 6 bases; bases outside gene matches: 4. Germline CDR1 reads SGHTA; CDR2 reads FQGNSA. The CDR3 extends over 15 amino acids. In nucleotides, the CDR3 is TGTGCCAGCAGCTCCTTGGGACAGGGTAATTCACCCCTCCACTTT. Protein product: CASSSLGQGNSPLHF. The entire variable domain, with the rest obtained from reference TRBV7-2 and TRBJ1-6, is as follows: GAGVSQSPSNKVTEKGKDVELRCDPISGHTALYWYRQSLGQGLEFLIYFQGNSAPDKSGLPSDRFSAERTGGSVSTLTIQRTQQEDSAVYLCASSSLGQGNSPLHFGNGTRLTVT.

The chain joins TRBV7-6 to TRBJ1-1; TRBD1 is a possible D gene (5 bases). The V end was cut by 6 bases, the J end by 0 bases, with 11 bases between. CDR1 SGHVS and CDR2 FNYEAQ come from the germline V gene. There are 14 residues in the CDR3. The DNA for the CDR3 is TGTGCCAGCAGTTCGACAGTTTTGAACACTGAAGCTTTCTTT. Its translation is CASSSTVLNTEAFF.

The V gene is TRBV9, the J gene TRBJ2-5; maybe TRBD2 (5 bases). The ends were cut back, 0 bases at V and 2 bases at J, with 11 bases in the middle. CDR1 is SGDLS and CDR2 is YYNGEE in the germline V gene. The CDR3 totals 15 residues. The DNA of the CDR3 is TGTGCCAGCAGCGTAGGAGGGCAGTTGCAAGAGACCCAGTACTTC. It specifies CASSVGGQLQETQYF.

This clone was seen a handful of times. This chain links TRBV6-2 or TRBV6-3 with TRBJ2-5; D remains unclear. Germline CDR1 reads MNHEY; CDR2 reads SVGEGT. V lost 0 bases to trimming and J lost 5 bases, with 7 bases between them. The CDR3 loop spans 13 amino acids. CDR3 coding DNA: TGTGCCAGCAGTTACTCCGGGTGGGAGACCCAGTACTTC. Its protein is CASSYSGWETQYF.

This chain joins TRBV7-9 and TRBJ1-1; 8 bases are a match to TRBD1. Per the germline V gene, CDR1 is SEHNR and CDR2 is FQNEAQ (reference sequence). The CDR3 has 14 amino acids. The V gene end was trimmed by 4 bases and the J gene end by 3 bases; junction bases not matched to a gene: 4. The CDR3 protein is CASSYGQGDTEAFF. The CDR3 nucleotides are TGTGCCAGCAGCTACGGACAGGGCGACACTGAAGCTTTCTTT.

This chain connects TRBV27 to TRBJ2-5, with TRBD2 matching 15 bases. J lost 0 bases, V lost 5 bases, and 10 bases had no gene match. Germline CDR1 reads MNHEY; CDR2 reads SMNVEV (reference sequence). This CDR3 comprises 19 residues. The CDR3 DNA reads TGTGCCAGCAGTACAGGACTAGCGGGGGGGCGGGAGCACCAAGAGACCCAGTACTTC. This sequence encodes CASSTGLAGGREHQETQYF.

The chain couples TRBV10-3 to TRBJ1-5, with D possibly matching TRBD1 (5 bases). Germline loops: CDR1 ENHRY, CDR2 SYGVKD. The CDR3 sequence is 14 residues long. Trimming stripped 4 bases from V and 7 bases from J, with 14 bases between. The CDR3 nucleotides are TGTGCCATCAGTGTCGACGGGGGGTACCAGCCCCAGCATTTT. It encodes CAISVDGGYQPQHF.

V and J are TRBV18 and TRBJ2-7; D perhaps matches TRBD1 (6 bases). The germline V gene has CDR1 KGHSH and CDR2 LQKENI. This CDR3 comprises 15 residues. V was pared by 2 bases and J by 0 bases, with 11 bases between. CDR3 sequence: CASSPGGGLSYEQYF. In DNA form, the CDR3 reads TGTGCCAGCTCACCAGGGGGCGGGCTCTCCTACGAGCAGTACTTC.

The V call is TRBV19, the J call TRBJ2-1, with 8 bases fitting TRBD2. Looked up from germline, CDR1 is LNHDA and CDR2 is SQIVND (reference sequence). V dropped 5 bases and J dropped 8; count of bases not matched to a gene: 14. This CDR3 comprises 16 residues. In nucleotides, the CDR3 is TGTGCCAGTAGTCTGTCGGGGGGGTTCCCCAAAGATGAGCAGTTCTTC. It yields the protein CASSLSGGFPKDEQFF.

The chain uses TRBV11-2 and TRBJ2-2; 9 bases fit TRBD1. The CDR3 spans 15 residues. Germline loops: CDR1 SGHAT, CDR2 FQNNGV. The V gene end was trimmed by 2 bases and the J gene end by 4 bases; junction bases not matched to a gene: 2. The CDR3 DNA reads TGTGCCAGCAGCTTAAGGGACAGGGTCACCGGGGAGCTGTTTTTT. Its translation is CASSLRDRVTGELFF.

The rearrangement uses TRBV21-1 and TRBJ2-5; the table's TRBD2 call for D was not verified on the DNA. TRBV21-1 is a documented pseudogene. The CDR3 contains 15 residues. In nucleotides, the CDR3 is TGTGCCAGCGTTCCGGCTAGCGGGATTCTGGAGACCCAGTACTTC. Translation gives CASVPASGILETQYF.